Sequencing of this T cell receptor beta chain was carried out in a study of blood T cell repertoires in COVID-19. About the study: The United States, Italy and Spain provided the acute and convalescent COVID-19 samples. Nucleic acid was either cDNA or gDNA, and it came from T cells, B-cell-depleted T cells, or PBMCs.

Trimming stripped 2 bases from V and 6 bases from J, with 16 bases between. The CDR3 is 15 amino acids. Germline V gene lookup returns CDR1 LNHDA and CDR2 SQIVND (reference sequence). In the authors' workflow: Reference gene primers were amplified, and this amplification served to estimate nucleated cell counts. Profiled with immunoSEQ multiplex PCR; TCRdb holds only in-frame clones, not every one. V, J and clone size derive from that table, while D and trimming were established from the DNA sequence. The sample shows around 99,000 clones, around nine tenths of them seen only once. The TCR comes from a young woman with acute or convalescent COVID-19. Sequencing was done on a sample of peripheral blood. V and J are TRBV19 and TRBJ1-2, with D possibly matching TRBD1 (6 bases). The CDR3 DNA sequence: TGTGCCAGTAGTATATACAGGGAAATGATGGATGGCTACACCTTC. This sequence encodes CASSIYREMMDGYTF.